This T cell receptor (beta chain) was sequenced for a study of cytomegalovirus exposure and HLA in healthy donors. General study findings and limits: The dataset shows that most TCR sequences were rare, while some public TCRs occurred in many donors. Sequencing artifact likely explains a cluster of highly shared sequence variants.

About this clone itself: What it binds is not known.

60 Vbeta and 13 Jbeta primers were used in PCR. The table came from immunoSEQ multiplex PCR; TCRdb's copy has only in-frame clones and leaves some out. The table has about 130,000 clones, around 79% seen once; the top ten hold roughly 6.8%. This CDR3 has 13 amino acids. CDR1 LNHNV and CDR2 YYDKDF come from the germline V gene (reference sequence). V was trimmed by 0 bases and J by 5 bases, leaving 6 bases between them. This clonotype was obtained from a man aged 40-55 years in good health and CMV-seropositive. Sequencing input: PBMCs. The chain combines TRBV15 with TRBJ2-3, with D unclear. CDR3 loop: CATSRDFGDTQYF. CDR3 nucleotide sequence: TGTGCCACCAGCAGAGATTTCGGAGATACGCAGTATTTT. Full variable domain (missing parts from reference TRBV15 and TRBJ2-3): DAMVIQNPRYQVTQFGKPVTLSCSQTLNHNVMYWYQQKSSQAPKLLFHYYDKDFNNEADTPDNFQSRRPNTSFCFLDIRSPGLGDTAMYLCATSRDFGDTQYFGPGTRLTVL.